The 29 T cell receptor beta chains presented below share a single source sample, sequenced in a study of blood T cell repertoires in COVID-19. Only in-frame clones appear in the TCRdb table, and some are missing; sequencing was by immunoSEQ multiplex PCR. The table shows over 75,000 clones, with nearly 90% occurring only once. Source material: peripheral blood. The receptors stem from a woman at least 80 years old with acute or convalescent COVID-19.

V usage is TRBV19 and J usage is TRBJ1-5; TRBD1 might be the D (6 bases). This CDR3 spans 18 amino acids. Germline V lookup: CDR1 LNHDA, CDR2 SQIVND (reference sequence). The ends were cut back, 5 bases at V and 3 bases at J, with 23 bases in the middle. CDR3 in amino acids: CASSVPPSDSPINQPQHF. In DNA form, the CDR3 reads TGTGCCAGTAGTGTGCCCCCCTCGGACAGCCCTATCAATCAGCCCCAGCATTTT.

The CDR3 region has the DNA TGTGCCAGCAGCTTGGGACAGGGAACGAACACTGAAGCTTTCTTT. Translating it yields CASSLGQGTNTEAFF. The genes are TRBV12-1 and TRBJ1-1; the table's TRBD1 call for D was not verified on the DNA. TRBV12-1 is a known pseudogene. This CDR3 has 15 amino acids.

The V call is TRBV3-1 (or the pseudogene TRBV3-2), the J call TRBJ2-4, with 9 bases aligning to TRBD1. The CDR3 contains 18 residues. In germline, CDR1 is LGHDT, CDR2 YNNKEL (reference sequence). After removal of 1 base from V and 3 bases from J, the junction contained 10 bases not matched to a gene. In DNA form, the CDR3 reads TGTGCCAGCAGCCAAGGCCCCGGGACAGGGCGAGACAAAAACATTCAGTACTTC. Translation: CASSQGPGTGRDKNIQYF.

The chain joins TRBV6-5 to TRBJ2-7; 8 nucleotides match TRBD1. The V and J ends lost 6 bases and 5 bases, in that order; junction bases with no gene match: 9. Per the germline V gene, CDR1 is MNHEY and CDR2 is SVGAGI. The CDR3 consists of 14 residues. CDR3 residues: CASRARDRFDEQYF. The CDR3 DNA follows: TGTGCCAGCAGAGCCCGGGACAGGTTCGACGAGCAGTACTTC.

This clone was recorded once. The chain couples TRBV7-3 to TRBJ1-6; D perhaps matches TRBD1 (6 bases). With 1 base removed from V and 10 bases from J, the gap between germline ends came to 11 bases. Germline CDR1 reads SGHTA; CDR2 reads FQGTGA. CDR3 length equals 14 residues. CDR3 residues: CASSLKPTGSPLHF. CDR3 DNA: TGTGCCAGCAGCTTAAAGCCTACAGGGTCACCCCTCCACTTT.

A few counts support this clone. The chain employs TRBV5-5 and TRBJ1-2, with D possibly TRBD1 on 5 matching bases. The V and J ends lost 0 bases and 4 bases respectively, with 13 bases between them. The CDR3 sequence is 15 residues long. Germline V gene data show CDR1 as SGHKS and CDR2 as YYEKEE (reference sequence). The CDR3 loop reads CASSLAQGQSYGYTF. The CDR3 nucleotides are TGTGCCAGCAGCTTGGCTCAGGGCCAGAGCTATGGCTACACCTTC.

The chain has TRBV6-5 and TRBJ2-3, with TRBD2 matching 9 bases. The CDR3 is made up of 15 amino acids. Germline values: CDR1 MNHEY, CDR2 SVGAGI. V lost 2 bases, J lost 2 bases, and 2 bases stayed unmatched. This CDR3 reads CASSYRLAVTDTQYF. CDR3 nucleotide sequence: TGTGCCAGCAGTTACCGACTAGCGGTCACAGATACGCAGTATTTT.

This chain links TRBV29-1 with TRBJ1-2, with 7 bases matching TRBD1. The CDR3 has 13 amino acids. Germline-derived CDR1 and CDR2 are SQVTM and ANQGSEA. Germline trimming cut 5 bases from V and 4 bases from J; bases unmatched to any gene: 7. The CDR3 protein is CSVRTGVFYGYTF. The CDR3 nucleotides read TGCAGCGTTCGGACAGGAGTGTTCTATGGCTACACCTTC.

This chain joins TRBV5-5 and TRBJ1-2; possible D gene TRBD1, 5 bases. The germline V gene has CDR1 SGHKS and CDR2 YYEKEE (reference sequence). Trimming cost V 0 bases and J 14 bases, with 26 bases left between them. This CDR3 contains 16 residues. The CDR3 is CASSLEAGPPYYEKTF. As DNA, the CDR3 is TGTGCCAGCAGCTTGGAGGCGGGACCTCCCTACTATGAGAAAACCTTC. Combining the CDR3 with reference TRBV5-5 and TRBJ1-2 gives the whole variable domain DAGVTQSPTHLIKTRGQQVTLRCSPISGHKSVSWYQQVLGQGPQFIFQYYEKEERGRGNFPDRFSARQFPNYSSELNVNALLLGDSALYLCASSLEAGPPYYEKTFGSGTRLTVV.

This chain joins TRBV5-1 and TRBJ1-3; perhaps TRBD1 as D (5 bases). V dropped 6 bases and J dropped 1 base, with 11 bases sitting between them. Germline values: CDR1 SGHRS, CDR2 YFSETQ. The CDR3 consists of 14 residues. CDR3 in amino acids: CASTEGTSGNTIYF. CDR3 sequence (DNA): TGCGCCAGCACCGAGGGGACTTCTGGAAACACCATATATTTT.

This clone was counted a few times. The CDR3 nucleotides are TGTGCCACCTCGGGACAGGGCTACAATGAGCAGTTCTTC. Amino acids: CATSGQGYNEQFF. The J gene is TRBJ2-1, the V gene TRBV2, with 9 bases matching TRBD1. The CDR3 runs to 13 residues. V was pared by 10 bases and J by 3 bases, with 4 bases of the junction left unmatched. Germline CDR1 reads SNHLY; CDR2 reads FYNNEI.

V usage is TRBV2 and J usage is TRBJ1-2; 7 nucleotides agree with TRBD1. This CDR3 has 14 residues. The V and J ends lost 0 bases and 7 bases, in that order; junction bases with no gene match: 5. Germline V CDR1 and CDR2: SNHLY, FYNNEI. The DNA of the CDR3 is TGTGCCAGCAGTGAAGCAAGACAGGGTGGTGGCTACACCTTC. Translation: CASSEARQGGGYTF.

This chain uses TRBV7-2 with TRBJ1-1, with no clear D. The CDR3 length is 15 residues. Trimming pared 6 bases from V and 0 bases from J, leaving 14 bases between. Germline CDR1 is SGHTA and CDR2 is FQGNSA. CDR3: CASRFGDGMNTEAFF. In nucleotides, the CDR3 is TGTGCCAGCAGGTTCGGAGACGGTATGAACACTGAAGCTTTCTTT.

This clone showed up just once. This chain links TRBV7-9 with TRBJ2-3, with D perhaps matching TRBD1 (5 bases). Trimming cost V 5 bases and J 0 bases, with 12 bases left between them. The CDR3 consists of 15 residues. CDR1 and CDR2 from the germline V gene are SEHNR and FQNEAQ (reference sequence). CDR3 in DNA: TGTGCCAGCAGCCTCCGACAGTTTAGCACAGATACGCAGTATTTT. The encoded protein is CASSLRQFSTDTQYF.

This clone was counted a single time. The chain recombines TRBV5-1 with TRBJ1-1; D call uncertain. CDR3 size: 15 residues. The ends were cut back, 0 bases at V and 1 base at J, with 10 bases in the middle. CDR1 is SGHRS, CDR2 YFSETQ, per germline. The CDR3 coding sequence is TGCGCCAGCAGCTTGGCCGGGGTGGGGAACACTGAAGCTTTCTTT. Translated: CASSLAGVGNTEAFF.

V is TRBV9 and J is TRBJ1-6; no firm D call. V was pared by 3 bases and J by 7 bases, with 11 bases between. Germline CDR1 reads SGDLS; CDR2 reads YYNGEE. The CDR3 spans 14 residues. The CDR3 loop is CASSAPPVNSPLHF. DNA of the CDR3: TGTGCCAGCAGCGCGCCGCCGGTGAATTCACCCCTCCACTTT.

A word on this clone: It is unclear where the CDR3 begins or ends on the DNA, so no DNA is shown, and the CDR3 is as TCRdb lists it. The CDR3 loop reads CASSPVAGGSMYF. The chain combines TRBV5-4 with TRBJ2-3; the table's D call TRBD2 went unverified against the DNA. 13 amino acids form the CDR3, both terminal residues included. Germline V lookup: CDR1 SGHNT, CDR2 YYREEE (reference sequence).

V is TRBV27 and J is TRBJ2-7, with TRBD1 matching over 9 bases. The length of the CDR3 is 14 residues. Trimming cost V 5 bases and J 3 bases; bases outside gene matches: 5. Germline V gene data show CDR1 as MNHEY and CDR2 as SMNVEV (reference sequence). CDR3 coding DNA: TGTGCCAGCAGTGTCGGGACAGGGTTCTACGAGCAGTACTTC. Its translation is CASSVGTGFYEQYF.

The chain links TRBV7-2 to TRBJ1-2; 7 bases agree with TRBD1. This CDR3 is 13 amino acids long. Losses at the gene ends were 5 bases for V and 8 bases for J; bases not matched to a gene: 8. Germline CDR1 SGHTA, CDR2 FQGNSA. The DNA of the CDR3 is TGTGCCAGCAGCCTAGACAGGGAACGGGGCTACACCTTC. The encoded protein is CASSLDRERGYTF.

About this clone: Distinct nucleotide sequences in the sample also encode this CDR3. The V and J genes are TRBV5-1 and TRBJ1-1; D not certain. Deletions cut 2 bases from V and 1 base from J, with 9 bases between. CDR1 and CDR2 (germline): SGHRS, YFSETQ. The length of the CDR3 is 14 residues. Written as DNA, the CDR3 is TGCGCCAGCAGCTTACAAGGAGGGAACACTGAAGCTTTCTTT. Its protein product is CASSLQGGNTEAFF.

This chain connects TRBV7-2 to TRBJ1-6, with D tentatively TRBD1 (6 bases). Germline V gene lookup returns CDR1 SGHTA and CDR2 FQGNSA. CDR3 length: 14 residues. Trimming removed 3 bases at V and 5 bases at J, with 8 bases between. CDR3 nucleotide sequence: TGTGCCAGCAGCTTGTGGACAGATAATTCACCCCTCCACTTT. Translation gives CASSLWTDNSPLHF.

The rearrangement joins TRBV3-1 (or the pseudogene TRBV3-2) to TRBJ2-2; 9 nucleotides line up with TRBD2. From germline, CDR1 is LGHDT and CDR2 YNNKEL (reference sequence). Unmatched junction bases numbered 8, after V lost 0 bases and J lost 3 bases. The CDR3 spans 18 residues. This chain's CDR3 is CASSQDHLAGVDTGELFF. In DNA form, the CDR3 reads TGTGCCAGCAGCCAAGACCATTTAGCGGGAGTAGACACCGGGGAGCTGTTTTTT.

The V call is TRBV28, the J call TRBJ1-2, with TRBD1 as a possible D gene (5 bases). Germline values: CDR1 MDHEN, CDR2 SYDVKM. This CDR3 region has 15 residues. V dropped 11 bases and J dropped 7 bases, with 26 bases sitting between them. The DNA for the CDR3 is TGTGCCGCAACCCCGGCCAAGGGGAAAAATTCTGGCTACACCTTC. Encoded protein: CAATPAKGKNSGYTF.

V usage is TRBV27 and J usage is TRBJ2-7; tentative D call: TRBD1 (6 bases). Germline V gene lookup returns CDR1 MNHEY and CDR2 SMNVEV (reference sequence). V lost 6 bases and J 3 bases, leaving 21 bases between the germline ends. The CDR3 has 16 residues. The CDR3 DNA reads TGTGCCAGCAGCTTAAGCTCGGGCAGGGGCTTCTACGAGCAGTACTTC. Amino acid sequence: CASSLSSGRGFYEQYF.

This chain joins TRBV6-2 or TRBV6-3 and TRBJ2-7; no firm D call. Germline V CDR1 and CDR2: MNHEY, SVGEGT. V lost 5 bases and J 3 bases, leaving 26 bases between the germline ends. This CDR3 comprises 18 residues. The CDR3 is CASSPPTFGVTTVYEQYF. The CDR3 bases are TGTGCCAGCAGTCCCCCGACGTTCGGAGTTACGACCGTCTACGAGCAGTACTTC.

The chain couples TRBV5-1 to TRBJ2-1, with 8 nucleotides matching TRBD2. This CDR3 has 14 residues. Germline CDR1 SGHRS, CDR2 YFSETQ. V gave up 5 bases and J gave up 6 bases; unmatched junction bases: 7. CDR3 nucleotides: TGCGCCAGCAGAGGAGCGGGAGAGATCAATGAGCAGTTCTTC. Protein sequence: CASRGAGEINEQFF.

V is TRBV28 and J is TRBJ2-7; 9 positions agree with TRBD2. V gave up 5 bases and J gave up 2 bases; unmatched junction bases: 7. Germline CDR1 and CDR2: MDHEN and SYDVKM. The CDR3 runs to 15 residues. The CDR3 spells CASSPPTSGTYEQYF. The CDR3 DNA reads as TGTGCCAGCAGTCCTCCGACTAGCGGAACCTACGAGCAGTACTTC. The complete variable domain, with remaining parts taken from reference TRBV28 and TRBJ2-7, reads DVKVTQSSRYLVKRTGEKVFLECVQDMDHENMFWYRQDPGLGLRLIYFSYDVKMKEKGDIPEGYSVSREKKERFSLILESASTNQTSMYLCASSPPTSGTYEQYFGPGTRLTVT.

This chain connects TRBV5-4 to TRBJ2-2; weak D call: TRBD1 (5 bases). V was shortened by 4 bases and J by 1 base, with 11 bases between the two germline ends. The CDR3 is made up of 15 amino acids. CDR1 and CDR2 (germline): SGHNT, YYREEE (reference sequence). The CDR3 region has the DNA TGTGCCAGCAGCCCCAGGGTCGAGAACACCGGGGAGCTGTTTTTT. It translates to CASSPRVENTGELFF.

The chain employs TRBV6-5 and TRBJ1-4; tentative D call: TRBD1 (5 bases). The CDR3 has 14 residues. V shed 6 bases and J shed 12 bases, with 20 bases lying between them. Germline V gives CDR1 MNHEY, CDR2 SVGAGI. CDR3 loop: CASSLGDGTKELFF. The CDR3 nucleotides are TGTGCCAGCAGCCTGGGGGATGGGACTAAGGAACTGTTTTTT.